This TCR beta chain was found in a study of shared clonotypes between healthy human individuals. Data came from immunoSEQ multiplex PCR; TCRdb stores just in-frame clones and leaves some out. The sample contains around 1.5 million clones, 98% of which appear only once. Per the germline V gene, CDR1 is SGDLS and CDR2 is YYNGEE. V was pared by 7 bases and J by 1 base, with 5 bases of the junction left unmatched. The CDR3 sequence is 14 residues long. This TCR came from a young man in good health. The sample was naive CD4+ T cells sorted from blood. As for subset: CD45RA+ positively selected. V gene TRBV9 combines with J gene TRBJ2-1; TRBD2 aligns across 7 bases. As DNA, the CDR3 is TGTGCCAGCCAGCCAGCGGGATCCTACAATGAGCAGTTCTTC. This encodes CASQPAGSYNEQFF.